Included here is one TCR beta chain sequence, with context. The data are from a study of blood T cell repertoires in COVID-19. About the research overall: Samples of COVID-19 (acute and convalescent) were obtained from the United States, Italy and Spain. T cells, B-cell-depleted T cells, or PBMCs provided the cDNA or gDNA that served as material.

Original methodology: Amplified reference gene primers provided the basis for estimating nucleated cell counts. Produced via immunoSEQ multiplex PCR; TCRdb's table is partial and in-frame only. For V, J and clone size, that table is used; D and trimming come from the DNA. Of 110,000 to 150,000 clones in the sample, over 80% are singletons; the top ten hold about 11%. The CDR3 runs to 16 residues. Looked up from germline, CDR1 is LNHNV and CDR2 is YYDKDF (reference sequence). The V gene lost 2 bases and the J gene lost 4 bases, with 14 bases spanning the gap. V is TRBV15 and J is TRBJ1-4; D gene unclear. The TCR was taken from a woman older than 75 with acute or convalescent COVID-19. Sequencing was done on a sample of peripheral blood. The CDR3 DNA reads TGTGCCACCAGCAGATCAACGGGCGGGATTAATGAAAAACTGTTTTTT. Translated: CATSRSTGGINEKLFF.